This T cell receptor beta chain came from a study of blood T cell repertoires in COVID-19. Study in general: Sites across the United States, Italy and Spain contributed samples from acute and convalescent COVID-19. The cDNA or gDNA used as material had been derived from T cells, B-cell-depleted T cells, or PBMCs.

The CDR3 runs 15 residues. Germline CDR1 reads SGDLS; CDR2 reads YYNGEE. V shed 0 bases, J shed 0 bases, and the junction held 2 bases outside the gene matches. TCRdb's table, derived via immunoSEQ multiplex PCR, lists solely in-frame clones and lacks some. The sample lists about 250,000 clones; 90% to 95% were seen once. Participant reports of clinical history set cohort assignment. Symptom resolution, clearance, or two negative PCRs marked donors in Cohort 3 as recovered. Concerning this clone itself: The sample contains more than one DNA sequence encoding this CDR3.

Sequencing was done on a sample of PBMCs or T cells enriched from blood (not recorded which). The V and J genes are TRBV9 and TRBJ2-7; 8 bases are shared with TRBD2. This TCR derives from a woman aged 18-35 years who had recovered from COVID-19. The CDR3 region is CASSVGAGGSYEQYF. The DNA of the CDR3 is TGTGCCAGCAGCGTAGGGGCGGGAGGCTCCTACGAGCAGTACTTC.